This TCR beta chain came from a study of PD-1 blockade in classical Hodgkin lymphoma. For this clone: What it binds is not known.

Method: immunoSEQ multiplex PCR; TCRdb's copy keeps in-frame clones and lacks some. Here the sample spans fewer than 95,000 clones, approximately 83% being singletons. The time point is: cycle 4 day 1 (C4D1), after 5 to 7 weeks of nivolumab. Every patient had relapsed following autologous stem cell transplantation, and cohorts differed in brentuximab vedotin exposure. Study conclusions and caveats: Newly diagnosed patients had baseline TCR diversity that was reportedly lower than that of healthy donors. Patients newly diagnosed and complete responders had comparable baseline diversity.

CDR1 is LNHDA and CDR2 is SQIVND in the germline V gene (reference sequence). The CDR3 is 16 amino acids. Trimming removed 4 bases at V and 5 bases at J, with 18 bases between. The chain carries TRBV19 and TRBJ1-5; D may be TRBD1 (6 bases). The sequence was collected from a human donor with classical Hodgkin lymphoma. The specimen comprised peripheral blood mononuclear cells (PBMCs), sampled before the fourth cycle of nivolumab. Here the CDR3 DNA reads TGTGCCAGTAGTAATAGAGTCGGCAGGGGATATCAGCCCCAGCATTTT. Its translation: CASSNRVGRGYQPQHF.